Listed below are T cell receptor beta chains from one sample, sequenced in a study of tumor-infiltrating lymphocytes in localized non-small cell lung cancer. Clones were read by immunoSEQ multiplex PCR, and TCRdb kept only the in-frame ones, dropping some. The sample shows 7,200 or so clones, about two thirds of them seen only once. The sequencing sample was made of lung tumor tissue. Receptors were obtained from a human donor with non-small cell lung cancer. CDR3s include the opening cysteine and the closing phenylalanine or tryptophan. The D gene is left open where the match is weak. Clone size is shown for a subset of rows, as once, few, many or a class of expanded clone.

v_gene: TRBV9
d_gene: .
j_gene: TRBJ2-4
abundance: .
CDR3aa: CASSESLGVSAKNIQYF
CDR3nt: TGTGCCAGCAGCGAGTCGTTAGGGGTTTCAGCCAAAAACATTCAGTACTTC

v_gene: TRBV6-5
d_gene: .
j_gene: TRBJ2-1
abundance: .
CDR3aa: CASSSATNNGNEQFF
CDR3nt: TGTGCCAGCAGTTCAGCGACAAATAACGGCAATGAGCAGTTCTTC

v_gene: TRBV19
d_gene: TRBD1
j_gene: TRBJ1-5
abundance: .
CDR3aa: CASQGQAFPGVHQPQHF
CDR3nt: TGTGCCAGTCAGGGACAGGCTTTTCCAGGTGTTCATCAGCCCCAGCATTTT

v_gene: TRBV6-1
d_gene: .
j_gene: TRBJ1-4
abundance: few
CDR3aa: CASSASGTLSTNEKLFF
CDR3nt: TGTGCCAGCAGTGCATCCGGGACACTTTCAACTAATGAAAAACTGTTTTTT

v_gene: TRBV7-9
d_gene: .
j_gene: TRBJ1-4
abundance: .
CDR3aa: CASSLDLDRINEKLFF
CDR3nt: TGTGCCAGCAGCTTAGACCTAGACAGGATTAATGAAAAACTGTTTTTT

v_gene: TRBV5-6
d_gene: TRBD2
j_gene: TRBJ2-5
abundance: .
CDR3aa: CASSLAPSGRAVETQYF
CDR3nt: TGTGCCAGCAGCTTGGCTCCGAGCGGGAGGGCCGTAGAGACCCAGTACTTC

v_gene: TRBV15
d_gene: .
j_gene: TRBJ2-1
abundance: .
CDR3aa: CATSPPWRATHSNEQFF
CDR3nt: TGTGCCACCAGCCCCCCGTGGAGGGCTACTCATAGCAATGAGCAGTTCTTC

v_gene: TRBV7-3
d_gene: .
j_gene: TRBJ2-3
abundance: .
CDR3aa: CASSQGGRLGTDTQYF
CDR3nt: TGTGCCAGCAGCCAAGGAGGGAGGTTGGGCACAGATACGCAGTATTTT

v_gene: TRBV25-1
d_gene: TRBD1
j_gene: TRBJ1-1
abundance: .
CDR3aa: CASSESAGGKNTEAFF
CDR3nt: TGTGCCAGCAGTGAATCCGCAGGGGGGAAGAACACTGAAGCTTTCTTT

v_gene: TRBV10-2
d_gene: .
j_gene: TRBJ1-5
abundance: .
CDR3aa: CASSPGTFGNQPQHF
CDR3nt: TGCGCCAGCAGTCCCGGGACATTCGGCAATCAGCCCCAGCATTTT

v_gene: TRBV10-3
d_gene: .
j_gene: TRBJ1-1
abundance: .
CDR3aa: CAISEGANTEAFF
CDR3nt: TGTGCCATCAGTGAAGGTGCGAACACTGAAGCTTTCTTT

v_gene: TRBV7-8
d_gene: .
j_gene: TRBJ1-2
abundance: medium-sized
CDR3aa: CASSFGQSYGYTF
CDR3nt: TGTGCCAGCAGCTTCGGACAGAGCTATGGCTACACCTTC

v_gene: TRBV5-4
d_gene: .
j_gene: TRBJ2-7
abundance: .
CDR3aa: CASSGGTYEQYF
CDR3nt: TGTGCCAGCAGCGGGGGGACCTACGAGCAGTACTTC

v_gene: TRBV11-2
d_gene: .
j_gene: TRBJ2-7
abundance: .
CDR3aa: CASSLVGTASYEQYF
CDR3nt: TGTGCCAGCAGCTTAGTGGGGACGGCTTCCTACGAGCAGTACTTC

v_gene: TRBV7-9
d_gene: .
j_gene: TRBJ1-1
abundance: once
CDR3aa: CASSLGGRTEAFF
CDR3nt: TGTGCCAGCAGCTTAGGAGGACGCACTGAAGCTTTCTTT

v_gene: TRBV11-1
d_gene: .
j_gene: TRBJ2-2
abundance: .
CDR3aa: CASSLLVREHRGAVF
CDR3nt: TGTGCCAGCAGCTTACTGGTTCGCGAACACCGGGGAGCTGTTTTT

v_gene: TRBV27
d_gene: TRBD1
j_gene: TRBJ1-6
abundance: .
CDR3aa: CASSFFLDRPNSPLHF
CDR3nt: TGTGCCAGCAGTTTCTTCCTGGACAGGCCGAATTCACCCCTCCACTTT

v_gene: TRBV19
d_gene: .
j_gene: TRBJ2-7
abundance: .
CDR3aa: CASSLLREIKYEQYF
CDR3nt: TGTGCCAGTAGCCTACTTCGGGAGATAAAATACGAGCAGTACTTC

v_gene: TRBV5-1
d_gene: TRBD1
j_gene: TRBJ1-5
abundance: .
CDR3aa: CASSLGQGSQPQHF
CDR3nt: TGCGCCAGCAGCTTGGGACAGGGTAGTCAGCCCCAGCATTTT

v_gene: TRBV2
d_gene: .
j_gene: TRBJ1-1
abundance: few
CDR3aa: CASSENPRGNTEAFF
CDR3nt: TGTGCCAGCAGTGAAAATCCCCGGGGTAACACTGAAGCTTTCTTT

v_gene: TRBV4-1
d_gene: .
j_gene: TRBJ2-7
abundance: .
CDR3aa: CASSQDTGAREQYF
CDR3nt: TGCGCCAGCAGCCAAGATACGGGGGCTAGGGAGCAGTACTTC

v_gene: TRBV2
d_gene: .
j_gene: TRBJ2-7
abundance: .
CDR3aa: CASSFSYEQYF
CDR3nt: TGTGCCAGCAGCTTCTCTTACGAGCAGTACTTC

v_gene: TRBV29-1
d_gene: .
j_gene: TRBJ1-2
abundance: .
CDR3aa: CSVSLGAGHYGYTF
CDR3nt: TGCAGCGTTTCTTTGGGGGCAGGGCACTATGGCTACACCTTC

v_gene: TRBV6-4
d_gene: TRBD1
j_gene: TRBJ2-2
abundance: .
CDR3aa: CASSFTRTGIGELFF
CDR3nt: TGTGCCAGCAGTTTTACTCGGACAGGGATCGGGGAGCTGTTTTTT

v_gene: TRBV10-3
d_gene: .
j_gene: TRBJ1-2
abundance: medium-sized
CDR3aa: CAISPQSYGYTF
CDR3nt: TGTGCCATCAGCCCTCAATCCTATGGCTACACCTTC

v_gene: TRBV6-5
d_gene: .
j_gene: TRBJ1-3
abundance: .
CDR3aa: CASTATDSGNTIYF
CDR3nt: TGTGCCAGCACCGCGACAGACTCTGGAAACACCATATATTTT

v_gene: TRBV7-9
d_gene: .
j_gene: TRBJ2-1
abundance: medium-sized
CDR3aa: CASSLGIYNEQFF
CDR3nt: TGTGCCAGCAGCTTAGGTATCTACAATGAGCAGTTCTTC

v_gene: TRBV5-6
d_gene: TRBD2
j_gene: TRBJ2-1
abundance: .
CDR3aa: CASSLVAGTTYNEQFF
CDR3nt: TGTGCCAGCAGCTTGGTGGCGGGGACTACTTACAATGAGCAGTTCTTC

v_gene: TRBV28
d_gene: .
j_gene: TRBJ1-4
abundance: .
CDR3aa: CASKDSANEKLFF
CDR3nt: TGTGCCAGCAAAGACTCGGCTAATGAAAAACTGTTTTTT

v_gene: TRBV7-9
d_gene: .
j_gene: TRBJ1-1
abundance: .
CDR3aa: CASSNRASMNTEAFF
CDR3nt: TGTGCCAGCAGCAACCGGGCGTCCATGAACACTGAAGCTTTCTTT

v_gene: TRBV21-1
d_gene: .
j_gene: TRBJ1-3
abundance: .
CDR3aa: CASSKLQDRGLGNTIYF
CDR3nt: TGTGCCAGCAGCAAGCTCCAGGACAGGGGGCTTGGAAACACCATATATTTT

v_gene: TRBV3-2
d_gene: .
j_gene: TRBJ1-1
abundance: medium-sized
CDR3aa: CQQLGDFF
CDR3nt: TGCCAGCAGCTAGGAGATTTCTTT

v_gene: TRBV7-8
d_gene: .
j_gene: TRBJ2-3
abundance: .
CDR3aa: CASTSYTDTQYF
CDR3nt: TGTGCCAGCACATCATACACAGATACGCAGTATTTT

v_gene: TRBV19
d_gene: TRBD1
j_gene: TRBJ1-2
abundance: .
CDR3aa: CASSGTVFYGYTF
CDR3nt: TGTGCCAGTAGTGGGACAGTCTTTTATGGCTACACCTTC

v_gene: TRBV6-1
d_gene: .
j_gene: TRBJ2-3
abundance: .
CDR3aa: CASSVWRGDTQYF
CDR3nt: TGTGCCAGCAGTGTATGGAGGGGAGATACGCAGTATTTT

v_gene: TRBV5-4
d_gene: .
j_gene: TRBJ2-2
abundance: .
CDR3aa: CASSLQGNTGELFF
CDR3nt: TGTGCCAGCAGCTTGCAAGGGAACACCGGGGAGCTGTTTTTT